The 13 T cell receptor beta chains listed next were all sequenced from one sample in a study of shared clonotypes between healthy human individuals (dated by TCRdb to 2019 to 2021). The library was generated by the immunoSEQ multiplex PCR assay. Drawn from immuneACCESS, this table holds only the in-frame rearrangements with V and J called that TCRdb kept. Clones are partly lost; checked studies trace under half to an unresolved V gene and leave the rest unexplained. The table for this sample lists more than 850,000 clones; roughly 74% of them were counted only once. 0.5% to 0.6% of the sample is held by the ten biggest clonotypes. The specimen sequenced was memory CD4+ T cells from PBMCs. This specimen's cell subset or site label, interpreted: CD45RA-negative fraction. The receptors come from a man between 18 and 35 years old in good health. Some clones in this sample may be carry-over from other donors' samples.

Turning to this clone: A much larger clone differs by one base, so this may be a read error. This chain links TRBV9 with TRBJ2-2, with D perhaps matching TRBD1 (5 bases). CDR1 and CDR2 (germline): SGDLS, YYNGEE. The CDR3 runs 13 residues. With 4 bases removed from V and 4 bases from J, the gap between germline ends came to 8 bases. The CDR3: CASSPQGTGELFF. DNA for the CDR3: TGTGCCAGCAGCCCCCAGGGCACCGGGGAGCTGTTTTTT.

The chain employs TRBV10-3 and TRBJ2-6; TRBD1 agrees at 9 bases. Germline values: CDR1 ENHRY, CDR2 SYGVKD. The CDR3 totals 17 residues. V lost 7 bases and J lost 0; bases outside the gene matches: 7. The CDR3 sequence: CAINPGQGFSGANVLTF. As DNA, the CDR3 is TGTGCCATCAACCCGGGACAGGGATTCTCTGGGGCCAACGTCCTGACTTTC.

The V call is TRBV9, the J call TRBJ2-1; TRBD2 matches 12 bases. The CDR3 has 17 amino acids. The V gene's germline CDR1 is SGDLS and CDR2 YYNGEE. Germline trimming cut 2 bases from V and 5 bases from J; bases unmatched to any gene: 8. CDR3: CASSVTASGRGHNEQFF. The CDR3 nucleotides read TGTGCCAGCAGCGTTACGGCTAGCGGGAGGGGGCACAATGAGCAGTTCTTC. Filled out from reference TRBV9 and TRBJ2-1, the complete variable domain reads DSGVTQTPKHLITATGQRVTLRCSPRSGDLSVYWYQQSLDQGLQFLIQYYNGEERAKGNILERFSAQQFPDLHSELNLSSLELGDSALYFCASSVTASGRGHNEQFFGPGTRLTVL.

The CDR3 sequence: CASRTQGSRTGELFF. The CDR3 DNA follows: TGTGCCAGCAGGACACAGGGGAGTAGGACCGGGGAGCTGTTTTTT. The J gene is TRBJ2-2, the V gene TRBV6-1, with 7 nucleotides matching TRBD1. V lost 6 bases, J lost 5 bases, and 9 bases stayed unmatched. The CDR3 is 15 residues long. CDR1 is MNHNS and CDR2 is SASEGT in the germline V gene.

V usage is TRBV5-1 and J usage is TRBJ2-7, with a possible D match to TRBD1 (5 bases). Germline lookup yields CDR1 SGHRS and CDR2 YFSETQ. V lost 0 bases and J lost 1, with 14 bases in between. There are 16 residues in the CDR3. The DNA of the CDR3 is TGCGCCAGCAGCTTGGCCGACAGCTATTTATCCTACGAGCAGTACTTC. Residues: CASSLADSYLSYEQYF.

This sequence joins TRBV30 and TRBJ2-5; TRBD2 matches 8 bases. This CDR3 region has 13 residues. Germline V gives CDR1 GTSNPN, CDR2 SVGIG (reference sequence). With V trimmed by 4 bases and J by 5 bases, 6 bases remained unmatched. CDR3 sequence (DNA): TGTGCCTGGACAGCGGGAGCCCCGGAGACCCAGTACTTC. It is translated as CAWTAGAPETQYF.

About this clone itself: Distinct nucleotide sequences in the sample also encode this CDR3. The chain uses TRBV2 and TRBJ2-3, with D uncertain. Germline V CDR1 and CDR2: SNHLY, FYNNEI. V was pared by 4 bases and J by 2 bases, with 4 bases between. The CDR3 consists of 12 residues. The CDR3 coding sequence is TGTGCCAGCAGTGGTTCCACAGATACGCAGTATTTT. As protein: CASSGSTDTQYF. Based on the CDR3 plus reference TRBV2 and TRBJ2-3, the full variable domain is EPEVTQTPSHQVTQMGQEVILRCVPISNHLYFYWYRQILGQKVEFLVSFYNNEISEKSEIFDDQFSVERPDGSNFTLKIRSTKLEDSAMYFCASSGSTDTQYFGPGTRLTVL.

This clone appeared a single time. This chain connects TRBV27 to TRBJ1-1; 8 nucleotides line up with TRBD1. This CDR3 has 16 residues. Germline assignment: CDR1 MNHEY and CDR2 SMNVEV (reference sequence). Germline trimming cut 8 bases from V and 1 base from J; bases unmatched to any gene: 12. In DNA, the CDR3 is TGTGCCAGCCGAAGGGGGGACAGGCTGGGGAACACTGAAGCTTTCTTT. As protein: CASRRGDRLGNTEAFF.

This chain uses TRBV2 with TRBJ2-1; unclear D gene. V was cut by 6 bases and J by 5 bases, with 14 bases left in between. The CDR3 covers 14 residues. CDR1 is SNHLY and CDR2 is FYNNEI in the germline V gene. The CDR3 spells CASRTGSPDNEQFF. For the CDR3, the DNA is TGTGCCAGCAGAACGGGCTCCCCCGACAATGAGCAGTTCTTC.

The V gene is TRBV4-3, the J gene TRBJ1-5; D is unclear. The germline CDR1 and CDR2 sequences are LGHNA and YSLEER. V shed 0 bases and J shed 0 bases, with 6 bases lying between them. The CDR3 loop spans 15 amino acids. The CDR3 sequence is CASSQEWYSNQPQHF. The CDR3 DNA follows: TGCGCCAGCAGCCAAGAATGGTATAGCAATCAGCCCCAGCATTTT.

The chain employs TRBV6-6 and TRBJ2-5, with TRBD2 matching 9 bases. CDR3 length equals 13 residues. V gave up 9 bases and J gave up 5 bases; unmatched junction bases: 7. The germline CDR1 and CDR2 sequences are MNHNY and SVGAGI (reference sequence). The CDR3, as DNA: TGTGCCAGGGCGGGAGGGCCTCGGGAGACCCAGTACTTC. Amino acids: CARAGGPRETQYF.

V and J are TRBV15 and TRBJ2-5; the D gene is possibly TRBD2 (5 bases). Germline assignment: CDR1 LNHNV and CDR2 YYDKDF (reference sequence). Trimming stripped 0 bases from V and 5 bases from J, with 10 bases between. This CDR3 contains 14 residues. CDR3 loop: CATSREGDDETQYF. The DNA of the CDR3 is TGTGCCACCAGCAGAGAGGGAGACGATGAGACCCAGTACTTC.

The chain recombines TRBV6-1 with TRBJ1-4, with D tentatively TRBD1 (5 bases). This CDR3 has 14 amino acids. Germline CDR1 is MNHNS and CDR2 is SASEGT. V was trimmed by 3 bases and J by 4 bases, leaving 9 bases between them. CDR3 coding DNA: TGTGCCAGCAGTGAGGGGCAGTATAATGAAAAACTGTTTTTT. Its protein is CASSEGQYNEKLFF.